The 16 T cell receptor beta chains below all came from one sample that was sequenced in a study of CD8 T cells in ankylosing spondylitis. Study-level findings and limits: Blood from ankylosing spondylitis patients appeared to carry a characteristic roughly eight-variant TCR beta motif.

MiXCR was run by TCRdb on the 5' RACE reads, yielding one entry per CDR3 protein. The sample shows 200,000 to 250,000 distinct CDR3 sequences, 6% to 8.5% of them seen only once. Antigen specificity for these receptors is unknown. Source material: blood, either unsorted or a sorted T cell fraction (not recorded which). These receptors were obtained from a male donor with ankylosing spondylitis.

This clonotype has at least ten counts. The rearrangement joins TRBV29-1 to TRBJ2-7; D unclear. V was pared by 7 bases and J by 9 bases, with 19 bases between. CDR3 length: 12 residues. Germline lookup yields CDR1 SQVTM and CDR2 ANQGSEA. This CDR3 reads CSGYHDNSGQYF. CDR3 bases: TGCAGCGGTTACCACGACAATTCGGGGCAGTACTTC.

This clonotype was seen ten or more times. The chain uses TRBV29-1 and TRBJ2-1; possibly TRBD2 for D (5 bases). V was clipped by 5 bases and J by 5 bases, with 16 bases between them. CDR3 length: 14 residues. Looked up from germline, CDR1 is SQVTM and CDR2 is ANQGSEA. This CDR3 is CSVRGGVGHNEQFF. CDR3 coding DNA: TGCAGCGTTCGTGGAGGAGTGGGCCACAATGAGCAGTTCTTC.

The table lists this clonotype with a few counts. The chain links TRBV10-3 to TRBJ2-5; no definite D call. Germline CDR1 reads ENHRY; CDR2 reads SYGVKD. The CDR3 is made up of 17 amino acids. Trimming cost V 0 bases and J 3 bases, with 17 bases left between them. CDR3 loop: CAISESGVGLPKETQYF. The CDR3, as DNA: TGTGCCATCAGTGAGTCCGGTGTAGGTCTGCCAAAAGAGACCCAGTACTTC.

This rearrangement joins TRBV7-2 to TRBJ1-5; 8 bases line up with TRBD1. V was pared by 4 bases and J by 8 bases, with 13 bases of the junction left unmatched. The germline CDR1 and CDR2 sequences are SGHTA and FQGNSA. CDR3 length: 16 residues. CDR3 coding DNA: TGTGCCAGCAGCTACGGACAGGGAACGGGCTTGGAGCCCCAGCATTTT. Its protein is CASSYGQGTGLEPQHF.

This clonotype was seen repeatedly, ten times or more. The gene calls are TRBV12-3 or TRBV12-4 and TRBJ2-3; TRBD1 is a possible D gene (5 bases). Between the trimmed V and J ends, which lost 3 bases and 5 bases, there was a span of 12 bases. The CDR3 sequence is 14 residues long. The CDR3 region has the DNA TGTGCCAGCAGTTTGGCAGGGCGCGAAGATACGCAGTATTTT. Protein sequence: CASSLAGREDTQYF.

This clonotype was observed many times. The CDR3 loop reads CSARRLAGNNEQFF. DNA of the CDR3: TGCAGTGCTAGAAGGCTAGCGGGGAACAATGAGCAGTTCTTC. The chain carries TRBV20-1 and TRBJ2-1; 9 nucleotides match TRBD2. The CDR3 totals 14 residues. Germline trimming cut 2 bases from V and 5 bases from J; bases unmatched to any gene: 4. Germline CDR1 DFQATT, CDR2 SNEGSKA (reference sequence).

This clonotype was counted ten times or more. V gene TRBV10-3 combines with J gene TRBJ2-3; the D is unclear. The CDR3 runs 13 residues. The germline V and J ends were trimmed by 8 bases and 6 bases, with 15 bases remaining between them. The germline CDR1 and CDR2 sequences are ENHRY and SYGVKD. CDR3 bases: TGTGCCATCCCCGAGTTGGCCCGGGATACGCAGTATTTT. It translates to CAIPELARDTQYF.

This clonotype was observed at least ten times. At one end, the junction sequence differs from germline, possibly due to a read error. The chain uses TRBV24-1 and TRBJ2-7; D not certain. Germline-derived CDR1 and CDR2 are KGHDR and SFDVKD. The length of the CDR3 is 12 residues. For the CDR3, the DNA is TGTGCAACCAGCCGCCAAGCCTACGAGCAGTACTTC. It yields the protein CATSRQAYEQYF.

The rearrangement uses TRBV2 and TRBJ2-7, with TRBD2 identical over 12 bases. CDR1 and CDR2 (germline): SNHLY, FYNNEI. The CDR3 contains 12 residues. The CDR3 here is CSGGTSGYEQYF. The CDR3 region has the DNA TGTTCAGGGGGGACTAGCGGGTACGAGCAGTACTTC.

This clonotype has at least ten counts. The chain joins TRBV4-2 to TRBJ2-1; TRBD2 matches 9 bases. Trimming at V came to 0 bases and at J to 8 bases, leaving 11 bases not matched to a gene. The CDR3 contains 17 residues. Germline V gene data show CDR1 as LGHNA and CDR2 as YNFKEQ. The CDR3, as DNA: TGTGCCAGCAGCCAAGAGATCCGCGGGAGGGCCATGGATGAGCAGTTCTTC. Residues: CASSQEIRGRAMDEQFF.

The chain recombines TRBV7-9 with TRBJ2-7, with a possible D match to TRBD1 (6 bases). Germline CDR1 reads SEHNR; CDR2 reads FQNEAQ (reference sequence). V lost 0 bases, J lost 4 bases, and 7 bases lay in between. The CDR3 is 13 amino acids. In DNA form, the CDR3 reads TGTGCCAGCAGCTTAGCCGGACAGTACGAGCAGTACTTC. Amino acid sequence: CASSLAGQYEQYF.

V gene TRBV7-8 combines with J gene TRBJ2-7, with 9 bases aligning to TRBD1. The CDR3 spans 17 residues. CDR1 and CDR2 (germline): SGHVS, FQNEAQ. J lost 2 bases, V lost 5 bases, and 13 bases had no gene match. This chain's CDR3 is CASSRGPGTGRAYEQYF. The CDR3 DNA follows: TGTGCCAGCAGCCGCGGGCCCGGGACAGGGCGAGCCTACGAGCAGTACTTC.

The table lists this clonotype with a few counts. The V and J genes are TRBV6-6 and TRBJ1-5; possible D gene TRBD1, 5 bases. CDR1 and CDR2 (germline): MNHNY, SVGAGI (reference sequence). The CDR3 extends over 13 amino acids. Deletions cut 0 bases from V and 11 bases from J, with 11 bases between. The CDR3 DNA reads TGTGCCAGCAGTTACTCGGGGGGGTTAACCCAGCATTTT. Encoded protein: CASSYSGGLTQHF.

This clonotype has ten or more counts. This sequence joins TRBV29-1 and TRBJ2-7; 7 bases are a match to TRBD2. Losses at the gene ends were 4 bases for V and 5 bases for J; bases not matched to a gene: 8. Germline values: CDR1 SQVTM, CDR2 ANQGSEA. The CDR3 has 13 amino acids. This CDR3 is CSVAGGRRDEQYF. CDR3 coding DNA: TGCAGCGTTGCTGGCGGGAGACGCGACGAGCAGTACTTC.

In this sample, this clonotype turned up a few times. The genes are TRBV2 and TRBJ2-5; TRBD2 agrees at 8 bases. The V gene's germline CDR1 is SNHLY and CDR2 FYNNEI. The CDR3 covers 13 residues. Unmatched junction bases numbered 4, after V lost 6 bases and J lost 4 bases. The CDR3 DNA reads TGTGCCAGCAGAGGGACTAGAGGAGAGACCCAGTACTTC. Encoded protein: CASRGTRGETQYF. Based on the CDR3 plus reference TRBV2 and TRBJ2-5, the full variable domain is EPEVTQTPSHQVTQMGQEVILRCVPISNHLYFYWYRQILGQKVEFLVSFYNNEISEKSEIFDDQFSVERPDGSNFTLKIRSTKLEDSAMYFCASRGTRGETQYFGPGTRLLVL.

Many counts were recorded for this clonotype. V and J are TRBV12-5 and TRBJ2-5; TRBD1 might be the D (6 bases). Trimming took 3 bases from V and 7 from J, leaving 9 bases between them. CDR1 is LGHNT, CDR2 FRNRAP, per germline. CDR3 length: 12 amino acids. The CDR3 spells CASGLGGSTQYF. The CDR3 DNA reads as TGTGCTAGTGGTTTAGGGGGTTCGACCCAGTACTTC.